These 29 T cell receptor beta chains originate from one sample sequenced in a study of blood T cell repertoires in COVID-19. Data came from immunoSEQ multiplex PCR; TCRdb stores just in-frame clones and leaves some out. The sample carries some 350,000 clones, 87% recorded once. Sequencing was carried out using peripheral blood. The receptors were gathered from a woman aged 45 to 65 with COVID-19, enrolled during active disease.

The gene calls are TRBV11-3 and TRBJ2-3; 7 nucleotides line up with TRBD2. V gave up 5 bases and J gave up 0 bases; unmatched junction bases: 5. This CDR3 comprises 15 residues. Germline lookup yields CDR1 SGHNT and CDR2 YENEEA. The CDR3 DNA follows: TGTGCCAGCAGCCTCGGCGGGGGAAGCACAGATACGCAGTATTTT. Protein product: CASSLGGGSTDTQYF.

The V and J genes are TRBV5-1 and TRBJ2-1; 10 positions match TRBD2. Germline V gene data show CDR1 as SGHRS and CDR2 as YFSETQ. V lost 2 bases to trimming and J lost 9 bases; unmatched junction nucleotides: 11. This CDR3 is 16 amino acids long. The CDR3 sequence: CASSFLSSGRNVEQFF. In DNA form, the CDR3 reads TGCGCCAGCAGCTTTCTTAGTAGCGGGAGGAATGTTGAGCAGTTCTTC.

V is TRBV7-9 and J is TRBJ1-4; TRBD1 matches 7 bases. The CDR3 spans 14 residues. Trimming took 5 bases from V and 4 from J; bases not matched to a gene: 4. Looked up from germline, CDR1 is SEHNR and CDR2 is FQNEAQ (reference sequence). The CDR3 reads CASSLGQNNEKLFF. In DNA form, the CDR3 reads TGTGCCAGCAGCCTGGGACAGAATAATGAAAAACTGTTTTTT.

The rearrangement joins TRBV24-1 to TRBJ2-1, with D maybe TRBD1 (7 bases). CDR3 length: 15 amino acids. The V end was cut by 0 bases, the J end by 6 bases, with 11 bases between. The germline gives CDR1 KGHDR, CDR2 SFDVKD. CDR3 protein: CATSDLAGGINEQFF. The CDR3 DNA reads as TGTGCCACCAGTGATTTGGCAGGGGGGATCAATGAGCAGTTCTTC.

The chain joins TRBV4-1 to TRBJ2-7, with TRBD2 matching 7 bases. In germline, CDR1 is MGHRA, CDR2 YSYEKL. The CDR3 sequence is 15 residues long. V lost 3 bases to trimming and J lost 4 bases; unmatched junction nucleotides: 9. The CDR3: CASSHTGRNSYEQYF. The CDR3, as DNA: TGCGCCAGCAGCCACACCGGGAGGAACTCTTACGAGCAGTACTTC.

The chain is built from TRBV11-2 and TRBJ2-3; possibly TRBD2 for D (6 bases). The germline V and J ends were trimmed by 1 base and 5 bases, with 10 bases remaining between them. This CDR3 is 14 amino acids long. Looked up from germline, CDR1 is SGHAT and CDR2 is FQNNGV. The CDR3 DNA reads as TGTGCCAGCAGCTTAGCGTCGGGAGAAGATACGCAGTATTTT. Translation gives CASSLASGEDTQYF.

V is TRBV7-9 and J is TRBJ2-7; 8 bases are a match to TRBD1. V shed 2 bases, J shed 4 bases, and the junction held 7 bases outside the gene matches. This CDR3 has 15 amino acids. Germline loops: CDR1 SEHNR, CDR2 FQNEAQ (reference sequence). CDR3 sequence reads: CASSLTDRGRYEQYF. CDR3 sequence (DNA): TGTGCCAGCAGCTTAACAGACAGGGGAAGATACGAGCAGTACTTC.

This clone was seen a single time. The CDR3 spells CSVGSSGNTIYF. CDR3 sequence (DNA): TGCAGCGTTGGTAGTTCTGGAAACACCATATATTTT. The V call is TRBV29-1, the J call TRBJ1-3, with D unresolved. This CDR3 region has 12 residues. CDR1 SQVTM and CDR2 ANQGSEA come from the germline V gene. The V gene lost 4 bases and the J gene lost 1 base, with 5 bases spanning the gap.

The chain employs TRBV30 and TRBJ1-5; D is unclear. Germline V gene sequence: CDR1 GTSNPN, CDR2 SVGIG (reference sequence). V was clipped by 5 bases and J by 2 bases, with 13 bases between them. This CDR3 spans 14 amino acids. The chain's CDR3 is CAWCRGGGNQPQHF. As DNA, the CDR3 is TGTGCCTGGTGCCGGGGTGGGGGCAATCAGCCCCAGCATTTT.

V gene TRBV14 combines with J gene TRBJ1-2, with TRBD1 identical over 8 bases. With V trimmed by 3 bases and J by 4 bases, 7 bases remained unmatched. Germline V gene sequence: CDR1 SGHDN, CDR2 FVKESK. The CDR3 is made up of 15 amino acids. In nucleotides, the CDR3 is TGTGCCAGCAGCCAGGGCCAGGGGGCGGTCTATGGCTACACCTTC. Translated: CASSQGQGAVYGYTF.

This clone was recorded only once. This rearrangement joins TRBV12-5 to TRBJ2-3, with 12 bases lining up with TRBD2. The CDR3 has 14 amino acids. Germline loops: CDR1 LGHNT, CDR2 FRNRAP. Trimming removed 2 bases from V and 9 bases from J; junction bases left unmatched: 3. This chain's CDR3 is CASGLTGTSGTQYF. DNA for the CDR3: TGTGCTAGTGGTTTGACTGGGACTAGCGGGACGCAGTATTTT.

V gene TRBV7-2 combines with J gene TRBJ2-7; D remains ambiguous. This CDR3 comprises 14 residues. CDR1 SGHTA and CDR2 FQGNSA come from the germline V gene. Between the trimmed V and J ends, which lost 2 bases and 2 bases, there was a span of 10 bases. This CDR3 is CASSLNVSPYEQYF. CDR3 DNA: TGTGCCAGCAGCTTAAACGTCAGTCCCTACGAGCAGTACTTC.

This chain joins TRBV7-9 and TRBJ2-7; 8 nucleotides agree with TRBD1. Germline loops: CDR1 SEHNR, CDR2 FQNEAQ (reference sequence). J lost 2 bases, V lost 5 bases, and 5 bases had no gene match. The length of the CDR3 is 14 residues. The CDR3 DNA follows: TGTGCCAGCAGCCCTCAACAGGGGGCCTACGAGCAGTACTTC. This translates into CASSPQQGAYEQYF.

This clone was detected a few times. The V and J genes are TRBV4-2 and TRBJ1-5; D ambiguous. In germline, CDR1 is LGHNA, CDR2 YNFKEQ. With 1 base removed from V and 0 bases from J, the gap between germline ends came to 13 bases. This CDR3 is 17 amino acids long. The CDR3 loop is CASSQVRSVDSNQPQHF. CDR3 nucleotide sequence: TGTGCCAGCAGCCAAGTTCGGAGCGTAGATAGCAATCAGCCCCAGCATTTT.

V and J are TRBV9 and TRBJ2-1, with 10 nucleotides matching TRBD2. Germline assignment: CDR1 SGDLS and CDR2 YYNGEE. The CDR3 extends over 18 amino acids. V was clipped by 0 bases and J by 7 bases; unmatched bases: 13. CDR3 region: CASSVALGKAGGRNEQFF. CDR3 DNA: TGTGCCAGCAGCGTAGCTCTAGGCAAAGCGGGAGGGCGAAATGAGCAGTTCTTC.

This sequence joins TRBV24-1 and TRBJ1-2; TRBD1 aligns across 7 bases. CDR3 length: 19 amino acids. Germline CDR1 is KGHDR and CDR2 is SFDVKD. Trimming cost V 3 bases and J 4 bases; bases outside gene matches: 19. CDR3 bases: TGTGCCACCAGTGATGAGGGACAGCTAGCAGTCCCCTATTTCTATGGCTACACCTTC. Translated: CATSDEGQLAVPYFYGYTF.

This rearrangement joins TRBV7-2 to TRBJ1-2; 9 bases are a match to TRBD1. This CDR3 contains 12 residues. Germline values: CDR1 SGHTA, CDR2 FQGNSA. With 6 bases clipped from V and 8 bases from J, the junction kept 4 bases outside the gene matches. This CDR3 is CASRQGAKGYTF. The CDR3 coding sequence is TGTGCCAGCAGACAGGGGGCCAAGGGCTACACCTTC.

V and J are TRBV6-2 or TRBV6-3 and TRBJ1-1; 8 bases fit TRBD1. Unmatched junction bases numbered 4, after V lost 5 bases and J lost 2 bases. Germline assignment: CDR1 MNHEY and CDR2 SVGEGT. This CDR3 is built from 14 residues. The CDR3 reads CASSRQGRNTEAFF. In nucleotides, the CDR3 is TGTGCCAGCAGTAGACAGGGGCGAAACACTGAAGCTTTCTTT.

This rearrangement joins TRBV7-6 to TRBJ1-2; D unresolved. Germline-derived CDR1 and CDR2 are SGHVS and FNYEAQ. This CDR3 spans 16 amino acids. The V end was cut by 1 base, the J end by 0 bases, with 12 bases between. The CDR3 region has the DNA TGTGCCAGCAGCTTAGGCGGCACAACCTCTAACTATGGCTACACCTTC. Encoded protein: CASSLGGTTSNYGYTF. Drawing the rest from reference TRBV7-6 and TRBJ1-2, the complete variable domain is GAGVSQSPRYKVTKRGQDVALRCDPISGHVSLYWYRQALGQGPEFLTYFNYEAQQDKSGLPNDRFSAERPEGSISTLTIQRTEQRDSAMYRCASSLGGTTSNYGYTFGSGTRLTVV.

The chain couples TRBV12-5 to TRBJ1-1; no reliable D call. V was trimmed by 8 bases and J by 8 bases, leaving 12 bases between them. Germline-derived CDR1 and CDR2 are LGHNT and FRNRAP. The CDR3 covers 11 residues. The DNA for the CDR3 is TGTGCTAGTCGTGGAGTGTGGGAAGCTTTCTTT. Translating it yields CASRGVWEAFF.

V gene TRBV7-9 combines with J gene TRBJ2-2; TRBD1 aligns across 7 bases. J gave up 0 bases and V 2 bases, and 9 bases lay outside the gene matches. Germline assignment: CDR1 SEHNR and CDR2 FQNEAQ (reference sequence). This CDR3 region has 18 residues. The CDR3 bases are TGTGCCAGCAGCTTATTTACGTACGACAGGGCGAACACCGGGGAGCTGTTTTTT. It translates to CASSLFTYDRANTGELFF.

The chain uses TRBV27 and TRBJ1-5; D is perhaps TRBD1 (6 bases). V was cut by 9 bases and J by 5 bases, with 20 bases left in between. This CDR3 contains 15 residues. Germline V CDR1 and CDR2: MNHEY, SMNVEV (reference sequence). CDR3 region: CASTPRGQGYQPQHF. CDR3 nucleotides: TGTGCCAGTACACCTAGAGGGCAGGGGTATCAGCCCCAGCATTTT.

The chain joins TRBV3-1 (or the pseudogene TRBV3-2) to TRBJ2-5; no firm D call. The germline CDR1 and CDR2 sequences are LGHDT and YNNKEL (reference sequence). The CDR3 extends over 15 amino acids. Trimming cost V 4 bases and J 4 bases, with 16 bases left between them. The CDR3 is CASSLELGPRETQYF. DNA for the CDR3: TGTGCCAGCAGCCTTGAGCTGGGCCCCCGAGAGACCCAGTACTTC.

This chain links TRBV6-4 with TRBJ2-7; D remains ambiguous. Trimming cost V 2 bases and J 2 bases, with 10 bases left between them. The CDR3 is 14 residues long. The germline CDR1 and CDR2 sequences are MRHNA and SNTAGT. DNA of the CDR3: TGTGCCAGCAGTGACCCAGTCCGAACCTACGAGCAGTACTTC. Protein: CASSDPVRTYEQYF.

The CDR3 is CASSLWASGLDTDTQYF. For the CDR3, the DNA is TGTGCCAGCAGTTTATGGGCTAGCGGACTCGACACAGATACGCAGTATTTT. V is TRBV27 and J is TRBJ2-3; TRBD2 agrees at 7 bases. V was pared by 1 base and J by 2 bases, with 9 bases of the junction left unmatched. Germline CDR1 and CDR2: MNHEY and SMNVEV (reference sequence). The CDR3 is 17 amino acids.

A few counts support this clone. This chain joins TRBV6-2 or TRBV6-3 and TRBJ1-1; D ambiguous. This CDR3 contains 11 residues. Trimming removed 2 bases at V and 5 bases at J, with 3 bases between. CDR1 MNHEY and CDR2 SVGEGT come from the germline V gene. This chain's CDR3 is CASSYPTEAFF. Here the CDR3 DNA reads TGTGCCAGCAGTTACCCTACTGAAGCTTTCTTT.

The V and J genes are TRBV29-1 and TRBJ1-1, with 8 bases aligning to TRBD1. CDR3 length equals 12 residues. V was pared by 7 bases and J by 4 bases, with 5 bases of the junction left unmatched. Germline V gives CDR1 SQVTM, CDR2 ANQGSEA. CDR3: CSGSRGLTEAFF. As DNA, the CDR3 is TGCAGCGGATCCAGGGGGCTCACTGAAGCTTTCTTT. Drawing the rest from reference TRBV29-1 and TRBJ1-1, the complete variable domain is SAVISQKPSRDICQRGTSLTIQCQVDSQVTMMFWYRQQPGQSLTLIATANQGSEATYESGFVIDKFPISRPNLTFSTLTVSNMSPEDSSIYLCSGSRGLTEAFFGQGTRLTVV.

This clone was detected once. This chain links TRBV11-3 with TRBJ1-1, with 7 bases fitting TRBD1. Germline V gene data show CDR1 as SGHNT and CDR2 as YENEEA. J was trimmed by 5 bases and V by 5 bases; bases with no gene match: 8. This CDR3 is 14 amino acids long. As DNA, the CDR3 is TGTGCCAGCAGCACCCTGACAGGGAATACTGAAGCTTTCTTT. Its protein is CASSTLTGNTEAFF.

This clone was counted a few times. The genes are TRBV19 and TRBJ1-2; D uncertain. CDR1 is LNHDA and CDR2 is SQIVND in the germline V gene (reference sequence). Trimming stripped 2 bases from V and 3 bases from J, with 13 bases between. The CDR3 sequence is 15 residues long. This CDR3 is CASSILPEVDYGYTF. The CDR3 DNA reads TGTGCCAGTAGTATACTCCCAGAGGTTGACTATGGCTACACCTTC.